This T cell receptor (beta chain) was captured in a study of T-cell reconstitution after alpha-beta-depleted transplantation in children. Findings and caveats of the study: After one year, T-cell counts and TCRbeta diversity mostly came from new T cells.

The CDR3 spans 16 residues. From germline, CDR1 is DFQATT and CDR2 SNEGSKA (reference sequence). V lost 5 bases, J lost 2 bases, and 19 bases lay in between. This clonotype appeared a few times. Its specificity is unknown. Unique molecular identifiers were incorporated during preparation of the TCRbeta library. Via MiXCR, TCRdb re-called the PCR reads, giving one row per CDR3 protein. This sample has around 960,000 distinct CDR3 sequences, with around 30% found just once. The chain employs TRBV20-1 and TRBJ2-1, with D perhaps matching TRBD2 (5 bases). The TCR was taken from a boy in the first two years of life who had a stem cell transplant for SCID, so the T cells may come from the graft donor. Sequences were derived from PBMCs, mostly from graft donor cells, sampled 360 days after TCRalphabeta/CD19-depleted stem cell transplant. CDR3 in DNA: TGCAGTGCTCTATCCCGAGGGCGAGTAACCTACAATGAGCAGTTCTTC. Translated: CSALSRGRVTYNEQFF.